Listed here are 5 T cell receptor beta chains from one sample, sequenced in a study of blood T cell repertoires in COVID-19 (dated by TCRdb to 2018 to 2021). Library construction relied on the immunoSEQ multiplex PCR assay. In its TCRdb copy, this immuneACCESS table keeps in-frame sequences only and misses some clones. Where compared with another copy, unresolved V genes explain less than half of these, and the others have no known cause. The sample has roughly 330,000 clones on record, 87% of them singletons. More than 7.5% of the sample rests with the top ten. The material sequenced was peripheral blood. The origin of the receptors is a man aged 25-40 years with COVID-19, enrolled during active disease.

This clone has a single count. The chain recombines TRBV28 with TRBJ2-4; TRBD1 is a possible D gene (6 bases). The V end was cut by 7 bases, the J end by 1 base, with 14 bases between. The CDR3 covers 15 residues. Germline CDR1 reads MDHEN; CDR2 reads SYDVKM. The CDR3 region has the DNA TGTGCCAGCACCTCAAGGGGGAGCGCCAAAAACATTCAGTACTTC. This gives the protein CASTSRGSAKNIQYF.

This clone has just a few counts. This sequence joins TRBV19 and TRBJ1-2; a weak D match, TRBD1 (5 bases). The CDR3 has 20 amino acids. Germline CDR1 reads LNHDA; CDR2 reads SQIVND (reference sequence). The germline V and J ends were trimmed by 4 bases and 0 bases, with 27 bases remaining between them. In DNA, the CDR3 is TGTGCCAGTAGTACCCTCCCTTTTCCAACCGGACGGACATCTAACTATGGCTACACCTTC. Translation gives CASSTLPFPTGRTSNYGYTF. The whole variable domain, remainder taken from reference TRBV19 and TRBJ1-2, is DGGITQSPKYLFRKEGQNVTLSCEQNLNHDAMYWYRQDPGQGLRLIYYSQIVNDFQKGDIAEGYSVSREKKESFPLTVTSAQKNPTAFYLCASSTLPFPTGRTSNYGYTFGSGTRLTVV.

The CDR3 nucleotides are TGTGCCAGCAGCTTAGCCAGGCCCACAGATACGCAGTATTTT. Translating gives CASSLARPTDTQYF. The chain carries TRBV7-9 and TRBJ2-3; D is uncertain. This CDR3 contains 14 residues. The V end lost 0 bases, the J end lost 2 bases, and 6 bases lay between the germline ends. Germline-derived CDR1 and CDR2 are SEHNR and FQNEAQ (reference sequence). The full variable domain, in which reference TRBV7-9 and TRBJ2-3 provide the parts outside the CDR3, is DTGVSQNPRHKITKRGQNVTFRCDPISEHNRLYWYRQTLGQGPEFLTYFQNEAQLEKSRLLSDRFSAERPKGSFSTLEIQRTEQGDSAMYLCASSLARPTDTQYFGPGTRLTVL.

This chain uses TRBV28 with TRBJ2-1; TRBD1 matches at 11 bases. In germline, CDR1 is MDHEN, CDR2 SYDVKM. The ends lost 6 bases at V and 3 bases at J; junction bases unmatched: 7. The CDR3 runs 16 residues. The CDR3 coding sequence is TGTGCCAGCAGCCCCTCGGACAGGGGGCTCTACAATGAGCAGTTCTTC. As protein: CASSPSDRGLYNEQFF.

The chain carries TRBV28 and TRBJ1-6; 9 bases match TRBD1. The CDR3 consists of 17 residues. The V segment lost 5 bases and the J segment 7 bases; nucleotides outside the gene matches: 12. The V gene's germline CDR1 is MDHEN and CDR2 SYDVKM. CDR3 nucleotides: TGTGCCAGCAGTCAGCCGGGACAGGGAAAGAGGAATTCACCCCTCCACTTT. It specifies CASSQPGQGKRNSPLHF.